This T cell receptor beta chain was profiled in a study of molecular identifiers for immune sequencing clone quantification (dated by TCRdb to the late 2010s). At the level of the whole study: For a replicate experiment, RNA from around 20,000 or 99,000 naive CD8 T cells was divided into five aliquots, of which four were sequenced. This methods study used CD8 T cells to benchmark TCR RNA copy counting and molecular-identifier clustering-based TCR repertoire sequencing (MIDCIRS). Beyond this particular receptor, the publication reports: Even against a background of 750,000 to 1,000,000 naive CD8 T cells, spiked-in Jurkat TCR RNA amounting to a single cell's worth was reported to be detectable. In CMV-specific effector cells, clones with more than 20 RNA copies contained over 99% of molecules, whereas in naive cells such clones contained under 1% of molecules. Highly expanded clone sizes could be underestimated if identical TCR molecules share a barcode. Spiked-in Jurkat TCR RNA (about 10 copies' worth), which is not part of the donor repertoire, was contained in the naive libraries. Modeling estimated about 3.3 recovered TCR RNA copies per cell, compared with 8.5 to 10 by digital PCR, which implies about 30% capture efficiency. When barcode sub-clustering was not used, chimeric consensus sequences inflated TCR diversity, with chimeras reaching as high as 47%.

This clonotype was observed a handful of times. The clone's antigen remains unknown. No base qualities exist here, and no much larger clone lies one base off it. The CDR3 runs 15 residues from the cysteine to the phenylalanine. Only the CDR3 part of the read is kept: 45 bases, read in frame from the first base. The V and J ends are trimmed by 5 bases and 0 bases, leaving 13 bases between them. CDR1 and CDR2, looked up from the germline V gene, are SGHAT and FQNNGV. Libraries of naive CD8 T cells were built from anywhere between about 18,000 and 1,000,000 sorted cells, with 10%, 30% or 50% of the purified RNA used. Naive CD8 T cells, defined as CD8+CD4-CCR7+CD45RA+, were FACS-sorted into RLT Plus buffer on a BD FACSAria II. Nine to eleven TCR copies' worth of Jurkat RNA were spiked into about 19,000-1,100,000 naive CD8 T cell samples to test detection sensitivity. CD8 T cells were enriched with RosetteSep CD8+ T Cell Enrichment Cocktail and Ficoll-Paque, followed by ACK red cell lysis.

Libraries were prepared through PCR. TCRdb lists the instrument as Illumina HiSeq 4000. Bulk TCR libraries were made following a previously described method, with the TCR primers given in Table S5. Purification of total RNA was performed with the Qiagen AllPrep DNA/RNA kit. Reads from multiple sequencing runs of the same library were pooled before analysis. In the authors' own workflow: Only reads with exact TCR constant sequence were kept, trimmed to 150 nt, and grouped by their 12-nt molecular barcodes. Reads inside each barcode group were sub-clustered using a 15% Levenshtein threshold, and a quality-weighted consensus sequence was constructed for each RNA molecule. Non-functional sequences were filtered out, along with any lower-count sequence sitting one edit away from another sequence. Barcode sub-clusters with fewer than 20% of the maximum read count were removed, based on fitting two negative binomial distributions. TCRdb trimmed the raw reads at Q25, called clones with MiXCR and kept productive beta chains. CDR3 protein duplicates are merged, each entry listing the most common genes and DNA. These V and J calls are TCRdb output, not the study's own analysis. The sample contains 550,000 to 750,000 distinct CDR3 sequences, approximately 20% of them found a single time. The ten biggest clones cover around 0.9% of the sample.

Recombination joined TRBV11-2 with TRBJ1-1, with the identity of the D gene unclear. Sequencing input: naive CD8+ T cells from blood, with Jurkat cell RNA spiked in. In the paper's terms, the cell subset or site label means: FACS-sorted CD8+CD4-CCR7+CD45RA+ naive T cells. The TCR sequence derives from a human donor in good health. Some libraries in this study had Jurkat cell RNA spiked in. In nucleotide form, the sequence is TGTGCCAGCAGCCTTCACTTCCACATGAACACTGAAGCTTTCTTT. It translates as CASSLHFHMNTEAFF. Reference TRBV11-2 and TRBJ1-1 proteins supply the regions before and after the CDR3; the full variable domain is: EAGVAQSPRYKIIEKRQSVAFWCNPISGHATLYWYQQILGQGPKLLIQFQNNGVVDDSQLPKDRFSAERLKGVDSTLKIQPAKLEDSAVYLCASSLHFHMNTEAFFGQGTRLTVV.